Following are 14 T cell receptor beta chains from one sample sequenced in a study of blood T cells in healthy people across ages (dated by TCRdb to 2015 to 2017). The library was made by 5' RACE. Sequencing instrument: Illumina HiSeq 2500. A second roughly 6 to 12 cycle PCR used a sample-barcoded 5' primer and a J-beta primer mix. TCRdb redid the processing of the public reads, applying fastp at Q25 and MiXCR, and retained in-frame beta chains. Each entry is one CDR3 protein sequence, shown with its most common DNA and genes. The sample table holds 750,000 to 950,000 distinct CDR3 sequences, of which roughly 29% were seen once. Approximately 10% of the sample belongs to the ten largest clones. This same sample was also taken into another study, of T cells of mothers and their children.

The sequencing input was blood. These TCRs come from a woman between 40 and 55 years old in good health.

Ten or more counts support this clonotype. This rearrangement joins TRBV10-3 to TRBJ2-5; D possibly corresponds to TRBD1 (5 bases). CDR1 is ENHRY and CDR2 is SYGVKD in the germline V gene. V lost 5 bases, J lost 3 bases, and 7 bases lay in between. The length of the CDR3 is 12 residues. The CDR3 nucleotides read TGTGCCATCAGTCTCAGGGAAGAGACCCAGTACTTC. It specifies CAISLREETQYF.

This clonotype came up many times. This rearrangement joins TRBV12-3 or TRBV12-4 to TRBJ2-5; D might be TRBD2 (6 bases). Trimming removed 5 bases at V and 9 bases at J, with 13 bases between. The CDR3 has 12 residues. The CDR3 loop reads CASSEGAGSQYF. The CDR3 coding sequence is TGTGCCAGCAGTGAAGGTGCGGGATCCCAGTACTTC.

On this clonotype itself: An end of the junction does not agree with germline; a read error may underlie this. The chain has TRBV12-3 or TRBV12-4 and TRBJ1-2; D may be TRBD1 (6 bases). The CDR3 spans 14 residues. The CDR3 sequence: CASSRGGRTDGCTF. CDR3 sequence (DNA): TGTGCCAGCAGTCGGGGGGGGCGCACGGATGGCTGCACCTTC.

Ten or more counts support this clonotype. The V gene is TRBV24-1, the J gene TRBJ1-1, with TRBD1 matching 9 bases. Germline V gives CDR1 KGHDR, CDR2 SFDVKD. This CDR3 has 11 amino acids. V lost 7 bases and J lost 8; bases outside the gene matches: 1. CDR3 in amino acids: CATRGQGEAFF. The DNA for the CDR3 is TGTGCCACCAGGGGACAGGGAGAAGCTTTCTTT.

Details on this clonotype: This sequence may be a read error, since a much larger clone differs from it by one base. V usage is TRBV20-1 and J usage is TRBJ2-7; possibly TRBD2 for D (5 bases). The ends were cut back, 0 bases at V and 7 bases at J, with 25 bases in the middle. The germline V gene has CDR1 DFQATT and CDR2 SNEGSKA (reference sequence). The CDR3 is made up of 17 amino acids. Here the CDR3 DNA reads TGCAGTGCTAGAGATGCTCAATGGCGGGCGGCCTACAATGAGCAGTACTTC. Translation gives CSARDAQWRAAYNEQYF.

This clonotype was seen once. This sequence joins TRBV12-3 or TRBV12-4 and TRBJ1-1; 9 bases line up with TRBD1. CDR3 size: 14 residues. V dropped 5 bases and J dropped 4; count of bases not matched to a gene: 5. The CDR3 spells CASSMTGGSTEAFF. CDR3 coding DNA: TGTGCCAGCAGTATGACAGGGGGGAGCACTGAAGCTTTCTTT.

The chain joins TRBV6-4 to TRBJ2-3; possible D gene TRBD2, 7 bases. The CDR3 contains 15 residues. Germline V CDR1 and CDR2: MRHNA, SNTAGT. Trimming left V 7 bases short and J 0 bases short, with 14 bases between. In DNA, the CDR3 is TGTGCCAGCATGGGCGGGGGCTATAGCACAGATACGCAGTATTTT. Translating gives CASMGGGYSTDTQYF.

Notes on this clonotype: One junction end does not reproduce the germline sequence, and a read error may be involved. The chain combines TRBV5-6 with TRBJ2-7; D is undetermined. The J call may be in error: the DNA end matches TRBJ2-5 better. Germline CDR1 reads SGHDT; CDR2 reads YYEEEE. The CDR3 contains 15 residues. CDR3 in DNA: TGTGCCAGCAGCCCACGGCTGGCTGTTCAAGGGACCCAGTACTTC. This encodes CASSPRLAVQGTQYF.

V gene TRBV6-6 combines with J gene TRBJ1-4; no reliable D call. This CDR3 is 17 amino acids long. Germline CDR1 MNHNY, CDR2 SVGAGI (reference sequence). Trimming pared 2 bases from V and 0 bases from J, leaving 13 bases between. CDR3 residues: CASSYAQWGATNEKLFF. Written as DNA, the CDR3 is TGTGCCAGCAGTTACGCTCAGTGGGGTGCAACTAATGAAAAACTGTTTTTT.

This clonotype was counted ten times or more. The V and J genes are TRBV29-1 and TRBJ2-7, with 9 bases lining up with TRBD2. This CDR3 has 13 amino acids. In germline, CDR1 is SQVTM, CDR2 ANQGSEA. V dropped 6 bases and J dropped 5; count of bases not matched to a gene: 8. CDR3 protein: CSVMGLAGHEQYF. DNA for the CDR3: TGCAGCGTCATGGGACTAGCTGGGCACGAGCAGTACTTC.

The chain uses TRBV6-2 or TRBV6-3 and TRBJ1-1, with D perhaps matching TRBD1 (6 bases). The germline V gene encodes CDR1 MNHEY and CDR2 SVGEGT. The CDR3 length is 13 residues. V was trimmed by 4 bases and J by 5 bases, leaving 11 bases between them. The CDR3, as DNA: TGTGCCAGCAGTTCCCCAGGGGTGACTGAAGCTTTCTTT. Protein sequence: CASSSPGVTEAFF.

The table lists this clonotype with a few counts. The genes are TRBV7-2 and TRBJ1-1; D gene uncertain. Germline values: CDR1 SGHTA, CDR2 FQGNSA. The CDR3 totals 13 residues. With 5 bases removed from V and 5 bases from J, the gap between germline ends came to 12 bases. CDR3 DNA: TGTGCCAGCAGCACTCAGCCGGGAACTGAAGCTTTCTTT. It translates to CASSTQPGTEAFF.

Ten or more counts support this clonotype. This chain joins TRBV3-1 and TRBJ2-1; D is unresolved. CDR3 size: 11 residues. V gave up 6 bases and J gave up 7 bases, with 7 bases separating them. Per the germline V gene, CDR1 is LGHDT and CDR2 is YNNKEL (reference sequence). The CDR3 DNA reads TGTGCCAGCAGGGCGTCGAATGAGCAGTTCTTC. Translated: CASRASNEQFF.

Only a few counts were recorded for this clonotype. The chain uses TRBV7-3 and TRBJ2-3; D possibly matches TRBD1 or TRBD2 (5 bases each). The CDR3 runs to 16 residues. The V and J ends lost 5 bases and 4 bases respectively, with 19 bases between them. Germline loops: CDR1 SGHTA, CDR2 FQGTGA. CDR3 DNA sequence: TGTGCCAGCAGCCCGTCGATCGGGGCTAAGGCAGATACGCAGTATTTT. Amino acid sequence: CASSPSIGAKADTQYF.